This T cell receptor beta chain was obtained from a study of cytomegalovirus exposure and HLA in healthy donors. Study-level information: Prior work identified roughly 120 million unique TCR beta sequences in 150 million to 200 million T cells.

Donors counted as nominally healthy when sampled, yet unrecorded immune exposures were likely. The germline V gene encodes CDR1 KGHSH and CDR2 LQKENI. The CDR3 has 15 residues. Trimming stripped 2 bases from V and 4 bases from J, with 11 bases between. The PCR used 60 Vbeta and 13 Jbeta primers. Measured with immunoSEQ multiplex PCR; TCRdb has only the in-frame clones, and not every one. The sample records 150,000 to 250,000 clones, around 80% being singletons. This clonotype originated in a woman aged 25 to 45 in good health and CMV-seropositive. The chain joins TRBV18 to TRBJ2-2, with D perhaps matching TRBD1 (5 bases). The material sequenced was PBMCs. This chain's CDR3 is CASSPDSTITGELFF. The CDR3 region has the DNA TGTGCCAGCTCACCAGACAGTACCATCACCGGGGAGCTGTTTTTT.